The 23 T cell receptor beta chains reported below all come from one sample, sequenced in a study of blood T cell repertoires in COVID-19. This table comes from immunoSEQ multiplex PCR, and its TCRdb copy is limited to in-frame clones, with some not included. The table shows some 83,000 clones, with about four fifths occurring only once. Sequenced input: peripheral blood. These TCRs come from a man older than 75 with acute or convalescent COVID-19.

This chain uses TRBV5-1 with TRBJ2-2; TRBD1 might be the D (6 bases). CDR3 length: 13 residues. Germline V CDR1 and CDR2: SGHRS, YFSETQ. Trimming removed 3 bases at V and 6 bases at J, with 9 bases between. As DNA, the CDR3 is TGCGCCAGCAGCTCGGACAGACCCGGGGAGCTGTTTTTT. It codes for CASSSDRPGELFF.

This clone has a single count. The chain is built from TRBV14 and TRBJ2-3; 8 bases match TRBD2. The CDR3 has 16 residues. CDR1 is SGHDN and CDR2 is FVKESK in the germline V gene. Trimming at V came to 4 bases and at J to 0 bases, leaving 6 bases not matched to a gene. The CDR3 nucleotides are TGTGCCAGCAGCCGGTGGCGGGGGGCTAGCACAGATACGCAGTATTTT. Translated: CASSRWRGASTDTQYF. Based on the CDR3 plus reference TRBV14 and TRBJ2-3, the full variable domain is EAGVTQFPSHSVIEKGQTVTLRCDPISGHDNLYWYRRVMGKEIKFLLHFVKESKQDESGMPNNRFLAERTGGTYSTLKVQPAELEDSGVYFCASSRWRGASTDTQYFGPGTRLTVL.

This CDR3 is CASSLLTGYGYTF. The DNA for the CDR3 is TGTGCCAGCAGTTTATTGACAGGCTATGGCTACACCTTC. V usage is TRBV27 and J usage is TRBJ1-2, with D tentatively TRBD1 (6 bases). The CDR3 contains 13 residues. Trimming removed 1 base from V and 4 bases from J, with 7 bases in between. The V gene's germline CDR1 is MNHEY and CDR2 SMNVEV (reference sequence).

This clone has a handful of counts. The gene calls are TRBV2 and TRBJ2-3; 7 bases align to TRBD2. Germline V gene data show CDR1 as SNHLY and CDR2 as FYNNEI. V shed 6 bases and J 6 bases; nucleotides not matched to a gene: 6. The CDR3 totals 13 residues. The CDR3 reads CASSPGTTDTQYF. The DNA for the CDR3 is TGTGCCAGCAGCCCCGGGACTACCGATACGCAGTATTTT.

The rearrangement uses TRBV4-2 and TRBJ2-2; 9 nucleotides align to TRBD1. Germline V gives CDR1 LGHNA, CDR2 YNFKEQ. This CDR3 has 19 residues. Unmatched junction bases numbered 17, after V lost 3 bases and J lost 6 bases. The CDR3 protein is CASSQTGTGRRGGSGELFF. CDR3 DNA sequence: TGTGCCAGCAGCCAGACCGGGACAGGGCGGAGAGGGGGATCCGGGGAGCTGTTTTTT.

The chain combines TRBV29-1 with TRBJ1-1, with D maybe TRBD1 (5 bases). V was cut by 5 bases and J by 6 bases, with 13 bases left in between. Germline V lookup: CDR1 SQVTM, CDR2 ANQGSEA. This CDR3 region has 12 residues. CDR3 amino acids: CSVIGTQAEAFF. The CDR3 DNA follows: TGCAGCGTTATCGGAACACAGGCTGAAGCTTTCTTT. The variable domain in full, with the rest retrieved from reference TRBV29-1 and TRBJ1-1, is SAVISQKPSRDICQRGTSLTIQCQVDSQVTMMFWYRQQPGQSLTLIATANQGSEATYESGFVIDKFPISRPNLTFSTLTVSNMSPEDSSIYLCSVIGTQAEAFFGQGTRLTVV.

This CDR3 is CASSNLGGGPNTGELFF. Here the CDR3 DNA reads TGTGCCAGCAGTAATCTAGGGGGAGGGCCGAACACCGGGGAGCTGTTTTTT. The rearrangement uses TRBV7-6 and TRBJ2-2; the D gene is possibly TRBD2 (7 bases). There are 17 residues in the CDR3. Germline CDR1 is SGHVS and CDR2 is FNYEAQ. Trimming shortened V by 6 bases and J by 0 bases, and 17 bases separated the two germline ends.

This clone was picked up many times. The chain couples TRBV7-9 to TRBJ2-2; 9 bases line up with TRBD2. CDR3 length equals 16 residues. With 6 bases clipped from V and 6 bases from J, the junction kept 11 bases outside the gene matches. Germline V gives CDR1 SEHNR, CDR2 FQNEAQ (reference sequence). In DNA, the CDR3 is TGTGCCAGCAGTTCCGGGGTAGCGGGAGTCGCCGGGGAGCTGTTTTTT. Its protein product is CASSSGVAGVAGELFF.

The chain recombines TRBV7-9 with TRBJ1-2; D uncertain. Germline V gene sequence: CDR1 SEHNR, CDR2 FQNEAQ (reference sequence). This CDR3 contains 14 residues. The V end was cut by 1 base, the J end by 1 base, with 7 bases between. CDR3 in amino acids: CASSLGGNNYGYTF. In DNA, the CDR3 is TGTGCCAGCAGCTTAGGCGGGAATAACTATGGCTACACCTTC.

This clone is labeled medium-sized. The chain uses TRBV6-2 or TRBV6-3 and TRBJ2-1; D is possibly TRBD1 (5 bases). V lost 2 bases to trimming and J lost 3 bases, with 8 bases between them. The length of the CDR3 is 14 residues. Germline V lookup: CDR1 MNHEY, CDR2 SVGEGT. DNA of the CDR3: TGTGCCAGCAGTTACCTCGACAGCTACAATGAGCAGTTCTTC. Translated: CASSYLDSYNEQFF.

This chain links TRBV30 with TRBJ2-1, with D maybe TRBD1 (5 bases). Germline values: CDR1 GTSNPN, CDR2 SVGIG (reference sequence). With 5 bases removed from V and 9 bases from J, the gap between germline ends came to 11 bases. The CDR3 is made up of 11 amino acids. In nucleotides, the CDR3 is TGTGCCTGGGGATGGGGCGGTGAGCAGTTCTTC. Translated: CAWGWGGEQFF.

The chain uses TRBV6-2 or TRBV6-3 and TRBJ2-1; 9 bases agree with TRBD2. Per the germline V gene, CDR1 is MNHEY and CDR2 is SVGEGT. J lost 7 bases, V lost 2 bases, and 12 bases had no gene match. This CDR3 contains 17 residues. The CDR3 spells CASSYGGHSGSRNEQFF. As DNA, the CDR3 is TGTGCCAGCAGTTACGGAGGACATAGCGGGAGTAGGAATGAGCAGTTCTTC.

This clone has only one observation. The chain has TRBV3-1 (or the pseudogene TRBV3-2) and TRBJ2-5; TRBD1 matches at 8 bases. Germline V gives CDR1 LGHDT, CDR2 YNNKEL (reference sequence). V dropped 1 base and J dropped 5; count of bases not matched to a gene: 12. CDR3 length: 17 residues. The CDR3 nucleotides read TGTGCCAGCAGCCAAGGGACGCAGGGGGCGAGGTTGGAGACCCAGTACTTC. The encoded protein is CASSQGTQGARLETQYF.

V and J are TRBV12-5 and TRBJ1-5; the D gene is possibly TRBD1 (5 bases). This CDR3 region has 15 residues. CDR1 is LGHNT and CDR2 is FRNRAP in the germline V gene. V dropped 7 bases and J dropped 0 bases, with 13 bases sitting between them. CDR3 region: CASDKQESSNQPQHF. CDR3 nucleotides: TGTGCTAGTGACAAACAGGAGAGTAGCAATCAGCCCCAGCATTTT. Complete variable domain (other parts from reference TRBV12-5 and TRBJ1-5): DARVTQTPRHKVTEMGQEVTMRCQPILGHNTVFWYRQTMMQGLELLAYFRNRAPLDDSGMPKDRFSAEMPDATLATLKIQPSEPRDSAVYFCASDKQESSNQPQHFGDGTRLSIL.

This clone occurred many times. CDR3 region: CASSLSRTGDEQYF. DNA of the CDR3: TGTGCCAGCAGTTTATCGAGGACAGGGGACGAGCAGTACTTC. V gene TRBV27 combines with J gene TRBJ2-7; TRBD1 matches 9 bases. V shed 0 bases, J shed 5 bases, and the junction held 2 bases outside the gene matches. There are 14 residues in the CDR3. Germline CDR1 MNHEY, CDR2 SMNVEV (reference sequence).

The chain has TRBV5-1 and TRBJ2-7; 7 bases are a match to TRBD1. J was trimmed by 4 bases and V by 4 bases; bases with no gene match: 8. The CDR3 sequence is 14 residues long. Germline CDR1 SGHRS, CDR2 YFSETQ. CDR3 region: CASSRQGSTYEQYF. The CDR3 bases are TGCGCCAGCAGCCGACAGGGTTCCACTTACGAGCAGTACTTC.

The chain recombines TRBV24-1 with TRBJ1-2; D perhaps matches TRBD1 (5 bases). Germline V gene sequence: CDR1 KGHDR, CDR2 SFDVKD. The CDR3 length is 13 residues. Trimming removed 4 bases at V and 3 bases at J, with 8 bases between. This chain's CDR3 is CATSDTGDYGYTF. The CDR3 coding sequence is TGTGCCACCAGTGACACAGGAGACTATGGCTACACCTTC.

The genes are TRBV19 and TRBJ1-5; D remains ambiguous. The CDR3 totals 16 residues. V lost 3 bases and J lost 2, with 14 bases in between. CDR1 is LNHDA and CDR2 is SQIVND in the germline V gene (reference sequence). The CDR3 region is CASSMGYSAGNQPQHF. Here the CDR3 DNA reads TGTGCCAGTAGTATGGGCTACAGTGCAGGCAATCAGCCCCAGCATTTT.

V usage is TRBV12-5 and J usage is TRBJ1-2, with D unresolved. Trimming took off 0 bases at V and 4 bases at J, with 18 bases between the two ends. Germline values: CDR1 LGHNT, CDR2 FRNRAP. The CDR3 is made up of 17 amino acids. The chain's CDR3 is CASGLVLAPTQPYGYTF. CDR3 DNA: TGTGCTAGTGGTTTGGTACTTGCACCAACCCAACCCTATGGCTACACCTTC.

The chain is built from TRBV5-1 and TRBJ2-1; 9 bases fit TRBD2. This CDR3 is built from 15 residues. Trimming at V came to 3 bases and at J to 2 bases, leaving 3 bases not matched to a gene. The V gene's germline CDR1 is SGHRS and CDR2 YFSETQ. CDR3 sequence reads: CASSSGTSTYNEQFF. CDR3 sequence (DNA): TGCGCCAGCAGCTCCGGGACTAGCACCTACAATGAGCAGTTCTTC. The complete variable domain, with remaining parts taken from reference TRBV5-1 and TRBJ2-1, reads KAGVTQTPRYLIKTRGQQVTLSCSPISGHRSVSWYQQTPGQGLQFLFEYFSETQRNKGNFPGRFSGRQFSNSRSEMNVSTLELGDSALYLCASSSGTSTYNEQFFGPGTRLTVL.

The chain carries TRBV3-1 (or the pseudogene TRBV3-2) and TRBJ2-2, with TRBD1 matching 8 bases. The V and J ends lost 4 bases and 5 bases, in that order; junction bases with no gene match: 9. This CDR3 has 16 amino acids. From germline, CDR1 is LGHDT and CDR2 YNNKEL (reference sequence). In DNA form, the CDR3 reads TGTGCCAGCAGCCGTTCTCGGACAGGGAGGACCGGGGAGCTGTTTTTT. It codes for CASSRSRTGRTGELFF.

This chain uses TRBV2 with TRBJ1-6; 9 bases map to TRBD1. The CDR3 runs 16 residues. Trimming removed 2 bases from V and 8 bases from J; junction bases left unmatched: 7. Germline V lookup: CDR1 SNHLY, CDR2 FYNNEI. Here the CDR3 DNA reads TGTGCCAGCAGTGAACCAGGGACAGGGTTTGATTCACCCCTCCACTTT. It translates to CASSEPGTGFDSPLHF.

About this clone: Other nucleotide sequences in the sample specify the same CDR3. The V gene is TRBV7-3, the J gene TRBJ2-7; TRBD2 is a possible D gene (5 bases). V lost 0 bases to trimming and J lost 3 bases, with 6 bases between them. This CDR3 contains 13 residues. CDR1 is SGHTA, CDR2 FQGTGA, per germline. CDR3 sequence reads: CASSLTRDYEQYF. In nucleotides, the CDR3 is TGTGCCAGCAGCTTAACTCGGGACTACGAGCAGTACTTC.